This TCR beta chain is from a study of cytomegalovirus exposure and HLA in healthy donors. Germline lookup yields CDR1 LGHNA and CDR2 YNFKEQ. The V end was cut by 1 base, the J end by 0 bases, with 13 bases between. The CDR3 is 17 residues long. The PCR made use of 60 Vbeta and 13 Jbeta primers. The repertoire was sequenced with immunoSEQ multiplex PCR; TCRdb's copy has only in-frame clones and lacks some. The data hold over 100,000 clones, with roughly 74% observed a single time. The J gene is TRBJ1-5, the V gene TRBV4-2, with TRBD1 as a possible D gene (6 bases). The receptor was isolated from a woman aged 30 to 39 in good health and CMV-seronegative. The specimen was PBMCs. The CDR3 protein is CASSQGEGRGSNQPQHF. The CDR3 nucleotides read TGTGCCAGCAGCCAAGGCGAAGGCAGGGGTAGCAATCAGCCCCAGCATTTT.